The clone carrying this T cell receptor (beta chain) has just one count. The PCR employed 60 Vbeta primers together with 13 Jbeta primers. Method: immunoSEQ multiplex PCR; TCRdb's copy keeps in-frame clones and lacks some. The sample lists fewer than 150,000 clones; about 83% were seen once. The data were taken from a study of cytomegalovirus exposure and HLA in healthy donors. The germline V and J ends were trimmed by 1 base and 2 bases, with 12 bases remaining between them. Germline V gene data show CDR1 as LGHNA and CDR2 as YSLEER. This CDR3 has 16 residues. This TCR came from a woman in her forties in good health and CMV-seropositive. The sequencing sample was made of PBMCs. The chain has TRBV4-3 and TRBJ2-1; the D gene is possibly TRBD1 (6 bases). CDR3 nucleotide sequence: TGCGCCAGCAGCCAAGGAGGGGGTAACCCCTACAATGAGCAGTTCTTC. It translates to CASSQGGGNPYNEQFF.